The rows below give T cell receptor beta chains drawn from one sample of a study of CD4 T cells in relation to SARS-CoV-2 and coronaviruses. The protocol was immunoSEQ multiplex PCR, while the TCRdb copy is restricted to in-frame clones and leaves out a portion. The sample lists 9,000 to 13,000 clones; around 83% were seen once. Their antigens remain unidentified. Material for sequencing was CD4+ T cells from PBMCs, cultured in vitro. These receptors were taken from a human donor in good health. CDR3s include the opening cysteine and the closing phenylalanine or tryptophan. D genes are given only for firm matches. Clone size, where shown, is once, few, many, or a class for clones that have expanded.

V gene	J gene	D gene	clone size	CDR3 DNA	CDR3 protein
TRBV25-1	TRBJ1-2	-	-	TGTGCCAGCAGTGACGCGAACAGGGTCTATGGCTACACCTTC	CASSDANRVYGYTF
TRBV7-6	TRBJ2-1	TRBD2	-	TGTGCCAGCAGCCAAGGGACTAGCTTTCTCAATGAGCAGTTCTTC	CASSQGTSFLNEQFF
TRBV3-1/TRBV3-2	TRBJ1-4	TRBD1	-	TGTGCCAGCAGCCAAGGTGAGACAGGGCCCCGTAGGCTTAATGAAAAACTGTTTTTT	CASSQGETGPRRLNEKLFF
TRBV4-1	TRBJ2-7	TRBD1	-	TGCGCCAGCAGCCAAGAGGGGACAGGGACTTTCTACGAGCAGTACTTC	CASSQEGTGTFYEQYF
TRBV5-1	TRBJ2-2	TRBD2	-	TGCGCCAGCAGCTTGGGGACAGGGCGACTAGCGGGCACCGGGGAGCTGTTTTTT	CASSLGTGRLAGTGELFF
TRBV30	TRBJ2-6	TRBD1	few	TGTGCCTGGAGTGTCGACAGGGGGCGGACAGGGGCCAACGTCCTGACTTTC	CAWSVDRGRTGANVLTF
TRBV5-6	TRBJ1-2	TRBD1	-	TGTGCCAGCAGTCGACAGGGAGGGGGCTATGGCTACACCTTC	CASSRQGGGYGYTF
TRBV2	TRBJ2-4	TRBD2	-	TGTGCCAGCAGTGGCTCGTCGGGAGGGTTAGCCAAAAACATTCAGTACTTC	CASSGSSGGLAKNIQYF
TRBV5-1	TRBJ2-2	TRBD2	-	TGCGCCAGCAGCTGGACTAGCGGGGGGCCCACCGCGAACACCGGGGAGCTGTTTTTT	CASSWTSGGPTANTGELFF
TRBV28	TRBJ2-2	TRBD1	-	TGTGCCAGCGCCCGTGGGACAGCGAACACCGGGGAGCTGTTTTTT	CASARGTANTGELFF
TRBV7-3	TRBJ2-1	TRBD2	-	TGTGCCAGCAGCTTAAGCGGGGGCTCCTACAATGAGCAGTTCTTC	CASSLSGGSYNEQFF